The 25 T cell receptor beta chains below come from one sample, sequenced in a study of shared clonotypes between healthy human individuals. Assay used: immunoSEQ multiplex PCR; TCRdb lists only in-frame clones, some missing. The table shows roughly 760,000 clones, with around 72% occurring only once. The sample consisted of memory CD4+ T cells sorted from blood. Subset described: CD45RA-negative fraction. These receptors all stem from a woman in her 30s in good health.

J is TRBJ2-3 and V is TRBV10-3, with 7 bases aligning to TRBD1. V trimming: 5 bases; J trimming: 2 bases; junction bases outside the gene matches: 13. Germline loops: CDR1 ENHRY, CDR2 SYGVKD. The CDR3 has 17 residues. CDR3 coding DNA: TGTGCCATCAGTCGACTCCGCCCGGGACAGATCACAGATACGCAGTATTTT. This codes for CAISRLRPGQITDTQYF.

The CDR3 region is CASSRDSTYEQYF. As DNA, the CDR3 is TGTGCCAGCTCGCGGGACAGTACCTACGAGCAGTACTTC. The gene calls are TRBV18 and TRBJ2-7; TRBD1 is a possible D gene (7 bases). The CDR3 is made up of 13 amino acids. V lost 6 bases and J 2 bases, leaving 11 bases between the germline ends. Germline V gene data show CDR1 as KGHSH and CDR2 as LQKENI.

The rearrangement joins TRBV7-9 to TRBJ2-7; 8 nucleotides agree with TRBD2. The germline V gene encodes CDR1 SEHNR and CDR2 FQNEAQ (reference sequence). J was trimmed by 7 bases and V by 2 bases; bases with no gene match: 10. The CDR3 length is 15 residues. Here the CDR3 reads CASSLSIAGPREQYF. The CDR3 bases are TGTGCCAGCAGCTTATCCATAGCGGGACCGCGAGAGCAGTACTTC.

This clone was observed a handful of times. The chain combines TRBV6-1 with TRBJ2-7, with D maybe TRBD2 (5 bases). CDR1 is MNHNS and CDR2 is SASEGT in the germline V gene. CDR3 length equals 14 residues. Trimming pared 2 bases from V and 6 bases from J, leaving 14 bases between. In nucleotides, the CDR3 is TGTGCCAGCAGTGAATGGATAGATCGGGGCGAGCAGTACTTC. It translates to CASSEWIDRGEQYF.

The chain recombines TRBV27 with TRBJ1-5, with TRBD1 identical over 11 bases. CDR3 length: 16 amino acids. The ends lost 6 bases at V and 3 bases at J; junction bases unmatched: 7. Germline V lookup: CDR1 MNHEY, CDR2 SMNVEV (reference sequence). CDR3 nucleotide sequence: TGTGCCAGCAGAGGACAGGGGGCCTTTAACAATCAGCCCCAGCATTTT. Its protein product is CASRGQGAFNNQPQHF.

This rearrangement joins TRBV7-9 to TRBJ2-6; 7 bases are a match to TRBD1. The ends lost 3 bases at V and 0 bases at J; junction bases unmatched: 8. CDR3 length: 18 residues. CDR1 is SEHNR and CDR2 is FQNEAQ in the germline V gene (reference sequence). CDR3 DNA sequence: TGTGCCAGCAGCTTCGGTGGGACAGCCTACTCTGGGGCCAACGTCCTGACTTTC. The encoded protein is CASSFGGTAYSGANVLTF. The full variable domain, completed using reference TRBV7-9 and TRBJ2-6, is DTGVSQNPRHKITKRGQNVTFRCDPISEHNRLYWYRQTLGQGPEFLTYFQNEAQLEKSRLLSDRFSAERPKGSFSTLEIQRTEQGDSAMYLCASSFGGTAYSGANVLTFGAGSRLTVL.

This clone was seen more than once but under ten times. The chain employs TRBV19 and TRBJ2-1; 9 bases align to TRBD2. Trimming cost V 5 bases and J 5 bases; bases outside gene matches: 7. This CDR3 has 15 residues. Germline V gives CDR1 LNHDA, CDR2 SQIVND (reference sequence). The CDR3 here is CASSPRAGGDNEQFF. The CDR3 DNA sequence: TGTGCCAGTAGTCCGCGGGCGGGAGGGGACAATGAGCAGTTCTTC.

The chain carries TRBV5-1 and TRBJ2-2; 7 nucleotides agree with TRBD1. The germline V gene has CDR1 SGHRS and CDR2 YFSETQ. V lost 4 bases and J lost 4; bases outside the gene matches: 10. The CDR3 is 16 residues long. This chain's CDR3 is CASSASQGLGTGELFF. The CDR3 region has the DNA TGCGCCAGCAGCGCCTCACAGGGGCTAGGCACCGGGGAGCTGTTTTTT.

CDR3 protein: CASRQKTGDGGELFF. The CDR3 coding sequence is TGTGCCAGTAGACAAAAAACAGGGGACGGCGGGGAGCTGTTTTTT. This chain links TRBV19 with TRBJ2-2, with 7 nucleotides matching TRBD1. The J segment lost 7 bases and the V segment lost 6 bases, leaving 11 bases of the junction unmatched. Looked up from germline, CDR1 is LNHDA and CDR2 is SQIVND (reference sequence). The CDR3 consists of 15 residues.

In its sample, this clone was seen once. The V gene is TRBV7-9, the J gene TRBJ2-5; 7 bases line up with TRBD1. The germline V gene encodes CDR1 SEHNR and CDR2 FQNEAQ (reference sequence). The CDR3 is made up of 16 amino acids. Trimming removed 1 base from V and 5 bases from J; junction bases left unmatched: 10. The CDR3 DNA reads TGTGCCAGCAGCTTAGAAGGGGGCGCCCTCCGGGAGACCCAGTACTTC. It specifies CASSLEGGALRETQYF.

The V call is TRBV27, the J call TRBJ2-1; TRBD2 is a possible D gene (7 bases). V lost 5 bases and J lost 8, with 22 bases in between. Germline loops: CDR1 MNHEY, CDR2 SMNVEV (reference sequence). The CDR3 consists of 16 residues. The CDR3, as DNA: TGTGCCAGCAGTCTAGCCGCCAGGGGAGGGACGGATGAGCAGTTCTTC. Amino acid sequence: CASSLAARGGTDEQFF.

This clone has just a few counts. V gene TRBV4-1 combines with J gene TRBJ2-1; D is uncertain. V shed 0 bases and J shed 2 bases, with 11 bases lying between them. From germline, CDR1 is MGHRA and CDR2 YSYEKL. This CDR3 region has 16 residues. The DNA of the CDR3 is TGCGCCAGCAGCCAAGATCTGAGAGACCCCTACAATGAGCAGTTCTTC. This translates into CASSQDLRDPYNEQFF.

This sequence joins TRBV4-2 and TRBJ2-5; 10 bases are shared with TRBD1. V lost 3 bases and J lost 5; bases outside the gene matches: 3. This CDR3 contains 14 residues. CDR1 and CDR2 (germline): LGHNA, YNFKEQ. The CDR3, as DNA: TGTGCCAGCAGCCAGGGACAGGGGCCGGAGACCCAGTACTTC. Protein product: CASSQGQGPETQYF.

This sequence joins TRBV19 and TRBJ1-5; D may be TRBD1 (6 bases). V lost 6 bases and J 7 bases, leaving 13 bases between the germline ends. CDR1 and CDR2 from the germline V gene are LNHDA and SQIVND (reference sequence). The CDR3 length is 13 residues. DNA for the CDR3: TGTGCCAGTAGCACAGGGATTTTACAGCCCCAGCATTTT. Protein product: CASSTGILQPQHF.

This chain links TRBV5-6 with TRBJ1-2, with 7 bases lining up with TRBD1. There are 14 residues in the CDR3. Trimming at V came to 5 bases and at J to 8 bases, leaving 12 bases not matched to a gene. From germline, CDR1 is SGHDT and CDR2 YYEEEE. The CDR3 nucleotides are TGTGCCAGCAGACAGGGACAGCGCCGGGTGGGCTACACCTTC. It encodes CASRQGQRRVGYTF.

The gene calls are TRBV11-2 and TRBJ2-5, with D possibly TRBD2 on 6 matching bases. The ends were cut back, 2 bases at V and 2 bases at J, with 12 bases in the middle. CDR3 length: 15 amino acids. Germline assignment: CDR1 SGHAT and CDR2 FQNNGV. CDR3 region: CASSLRGWGQETQYF. The CDR3 coding sequence is TGTGCCAGCAGCTTACGGGGGTGGGGTCAAGAGACCCAGTACTTC.

The chain is built from TRBV5-6 and TRBJ1-2, with D possibly matching TRBD1 (5 bases). This CDR3 spans 17 amino acids. The V gene lost 1 base and the J gene lost 4 bases, with 20 bases spanning the gap. The germline gives CDR1 SGHDT, CDR2 YYEEEE. The CDR3 DNA reads TGTGCCAGCAGCTTGTGGCCTCGGGGCTCCCCCGTCTATGGCTACACCTTC. Its translation: CASSLWPRGSPVYGYTF.

The J gene is TRBJ2-7, the V gene TRBV5-4; 7 positions agree with TRBD1. The CDR3 loop spans 17 amino acids. Germline loops: CDR1 SGHNT, CDR2 YYREEE (reference sequence). V trimming: 1 base; J trimming: 4 bases; junction bases outside the gene matches: 14. CDR3 sequence reads: CASSLYPNPGQRYEQYF. DNA of the CDR3: TGTGCCAGCAGCTTGTACCCTAATCCGGGACAGCGATACGAGCAGTACTTC.

The chain combines TRBV19 with TRBJ2-2, with TRBD2 identical over 13 bases. Germline V gene sequence: CDR1 LNHDA, CDR2 SQIVND (reference sequence). This CDR3 is built from 14 residues. J was trimmed by 4 bases and V by 10 bases; bases with no gene match: 3. The CDR3 DNA sequence: TGTGCCACTGGGACTAGCGGGATCACCGGGGAGCTGTTTTTT. It translates to CATGTSGITGELFF.

The chain couples TRBV15 to TRBJ2-7; 14 bases match TRBD2. The CDR3 runs 18 residues. The V gene's germline CDR1 is LNHNV and CDR2 YYDKDF (reference sequence). V lost 6 bases to trimming and J lost 0 bases; unmatched junction nucleotides: 10. CDR3 residues: CATRAGTSGRRGSYEQYF. CDR3 in DNA: TGTGCCACCAGAGCCGGGACTAGCGGGAGAAGGGGCTCCTACGAGCAGTACTTC.

The V and J genes are TRBV19 and TRBJ1-3; 8 bases agree with TRBD1. With V trimmed by 9 bases and J by 4 bases, 5 bases remained unmatched. The germline V gene has CDR1 LNHDA and CDR2 SQIVND (reference sequence). This CDR3 comprises 13 residues. The CDR3 loop is CASRTGTGNTIYF. For the CDR3, the DNA is TGTGCCAGCCGGACAGGGACGGGAAACACCATATATTTT.

This clone was observed a single time. J is TRBJ2-7 and V is TRBV28, with 9 bases aligning to TRBD2. Germline loops: CDR1 MDHEN, CDR2 SYDVKM. The CDR3 is made up of 17 amino acids. V lost 5 bases and J lost 1; bases outside the gene matches: 12. Here the CDR3 DNA reads TGTGCCAGCAGTCCTTCCTTAGCGGGAGTGAGGTCCTACGAGCAGTACTTC. Its translation: CASSPSLAGVRSYEQYF.

This clone was detected only a few times. The chain has TRBV2 and TRBJ2-3; 9 bases align to TRBD1. The CDR3 has 14 residues. Germline V gene data show CDR1 as SNHLY and CDR2 as FYNNEI. Trimming at V came to 8 bases and at J to 4 bases, leaving 7 bases not matched to a gene. As DNA, the CDR3 is TGTGCCAGCGCTACGGGACAGGGCTCAGATACGCAGTATTTT. Protein: CASATGQGSDTQYF. Variable domain in full (rest from reference TRBV2 and TRBJ2-3): EPEVTQTPSHQVTQMGQEVILRCVPISNHLYFYWYRQILGQKVEFLVSFYNNEISEKSEIFDDQFSVERPDGSNFTLKIRSTKLEDSAMYFCASATGQGSDTQYFGPGTRLTVL.

The rearrangement uses TRBV30 and TRBJ2-5, with D possibly TRBD2 on 7 matching bases. The V end lost 2 bases, the J end lost 5 bases, and 18 bases lay between the germline ends. The V gene's germline CDR1 is GTSNPN and CDR2 SVGIG (reference sequence). The CDR3 sequence is 15 residues long. The CDR3 DNA is TGTGCCTGGAGTCCGATGGGTGGGGGGGCTGAGACCCAGTACTTC. As protein: CAWSPMGGGAETQYF.

The chain links TRBV7-3 to TRBJ2-3; 10 bases fit TRBD2. Germline CDR1 and CDR2: SGHTA and FQGTGA. After removal of 4 bases from V and 0 bases from J, the junction contained 4 bases not matched to a gene. The CDR3 is 16 amino acids. The CDR3 reads CASSSRLAGSTDTQYF. The DNA for the CDR3 is TGTGCCAGCAGCTCGAGACTAGCGGGTAGCACAGATACGCAGTATTTT. The entire variable domain, with the rest obtained from reference TRBV7-3 and TRBJ2-3, is as follows: GAGVSQTPSNKVTEKGKYVELRCDPISGHTALYWYRQSLGQGPEFLIYFQGTGAADDSGLPNDRFFAVRPEGSVSTLKIQRTERGDSAVYLCASSSRLAGSTDTQYFGPGTRLTVL.